This entry features one T cell receptor (beta chain) sequence. The data were obtained in a study of T cells in Graves' hyperthyroidism and ophthalmopathy. Stable hyperthyroidism: no ophthalmopathy progression over 18 months of follow-up. It was RNA transcripts that yielded the amplified TCR beta CDR3 regions. HTBI primers were used for first-round RT-PCR of the TCR CDR3. MiXCR was run by TCRdb on the multiplex PCR reads, yielding one entry per CDR3 protein. The sample comprises around 540,000 distinct CDR3 sequences, around 45% of which are singletons, and about 7.9% rests with the top ten. Sequencing was done on a sample of peripheral blood or thyroid tissue (not recorded which). The TCR was taken from a young woman with Graves' hyperthyroidism.

CDR3 sequence (DNA): TGTGCCAGCAGCACCTTGACAGGGGTCGACACTGAAGCTTTCTTT. It specifies CASSTLTGVDTEAFF. V gene TRBV11-2 combines with J gene TRBJ1-1, with TRBD1 identical over 8 bases. Germline V gene data show CDR1 as SGHAT and CDR2 as FQNNGV. J gave up 3 bases and V 5 bases, and 8 bases lay outside the gene matches. There are 15 residues in the CDR3.